This is a list of T cell receptor beta chains from one sample in a study of graft-versus-host responses after intestinal transplantation. Sequencing was performed with immunoSEQ multiplex PCR; in TCRdb, only in-frame clones are kept and a portion is missing. The sample lists about 3,900 clones, around 82% occurring once. Sequencing was performed on ileum tissue, taken 105 days after intestinal transplantation. The receptors stem from a human patient who received an intestinal transplant, so some T cells may come from the graft donor. Both conserved end residues are part of each CDR3. Fields, in order: clone size, D gene, J gene, V gene, CDR3 protein, CDR3 DNA. D genes are given only for firm matches. The size entry is marked missing in some rows and otherwise reads once, few, many or a size class.

clone_size: .
d_call: TRBD2
j_call: TRBJ2-1
v_call: TRBV5-1
cdr3_aa: CASSLALVSGAPYNEQFF
cdr3_nt: TGCGCCAGCAGCTTGGCCTTAGTTAGCGGGGCCCCCTACAATGAGCAGTTCTTC

clone_size: .
d_call: TRBD1
j_call: TRBJ2-7
v_call: TRBV19
cdr3_aa: CATRLRTGSYEQYF
cdr3_nt: TGTGCCACCCGTCTACGGACAGGCTCCTACGAGCAGTACTTC

clone_size: .
d_call: TRBD2
j_call: TRBJ2-3
v_call: TRBV6-4
cdr3_aa: CASSETSGGTDTQYF
cdr3_nt: TGTGCCAGCAGTGAGACTAGCGGGGGCACAGATACGCAGTATTTT

clone_size: .
d_call: .
j_call: TRBJ2-3
v_call: TRBV7-2
cdr3_aa: CASSRGRGGTDTQYF
cdr3_nt: TGTGCCAGCAGTAGGGGGCGGGGGGGCACAGATACGCAGTATTTT

clone_size: .
d_call: TRBD1
j_call: TRBJ1-1
v_call: TRBV30
cdr3_aa: CAWSRDRGNTEAFF
cdr3_nt: TGTGCCTGGAGTCGGGACAGGGGGAACACTGAAGCTTTCTTT

clone_size: .
d_call: TRBD2
j_call: TRBJ2-1
v_call: TRBV25-1
cdr3_aa: CASSEYTSGSSYNEQFF
cdr3_nt: TGTGCCAGCAGTGAATACACTAGCGGAAGCTCCTACAATGAGCAGTTCTTC

clone_size: .
d_call: .
j_call: TRBJ2-3
v_call: TRBV7-9
cdr3_aa: CASSLSRGTDTQYF
cdr3_nt: TGTGCCAGCAGCTTAAGCCGCGGCACAGATACGCAGTATTTT

clone_size: .
d_call: TRBD2
j_call: TRBJ2-3
v_call: TRBV5-4
cdr3_aa: CASSLGTSGDTQYF
cdr3_nt: TGTGCCAGCAGCTTGGGGACTAGCGGGGATACGCAGTATTTT

clone_size: .
d_call: .
j_call: TRBJ2-5
v_call: TRBV7-9
cdr3_aa: CASSGLLQETQYF
cdr3_nt: TGTGCCAGCAGTGGGCTGCTCCAAGAGACCCAGTACTTC

clone_size: .
d_call: TRBD2
j_call: TRBJ2-3
v_call: TRBV5-1
cdr3_aa: CASSWETSGRVGDTQYF
cdr3_nt: TGCGCCAGCAGCTGGGAGACTAGCGGGAGAGTGGGAGATACGCAGTATTTT

clone_size: .
d_call: .
j_call: TRBJ2-1
v_call: TRBV6-5
cdr3_aa: CASSSSGAPGDEQFF
cdr3_nt: TGTGCCAGCAGTTCGTCGGGGGCCCCAGGGGATGAGCAGTTCTTC

clone_size: .
d_call: TRBD2
j_call: TRBJ2-1
v_call: TRBV9
cdr3_aa: CASSDPSGGAVEQFF
cdr3_nt: TGTGCCAGCAGCGACCCTAGCGGGGGGGCGGTAGAGCAGTTCTTC

clone_size: once
d_call: .
j_call: TRBJ1-2
v_call: TRBV25-1
cdr3_aa: CASSEGGAVSGYTF
cdr3_nt: TGTGCCAGCAGTGAGGGTGGGGCGGTGAGTGGCTACACCTTC

clone_size: .
d_call: TRBD2
j_call: TRBJ2-2
v_call: TRBV6-4
cdr3_aa: CASSETSGSTGELFF
cdr3_nt: TGTGCCAGCAGTGAGACTAGCGGGAGCACCGGGGAGCTGTTTTTT

clone_size: few
d_call: .
j_call: TRBJ1-2
v_call: TRBV7-8
cdr3_aa: CASSLDTVTPYGYTF
cdr3_nt: TGTGCCAGCAGCTTAGACACGGTGACACCTTATGGCTACACCTTC

clone_size: .
d_call: TRBD1
j_call: TRBJ1-5
v_call: TRBV14
cdr3_aa: CASSLDRGSQPQHF
cdr3_nt: TGTGCCAGCAGCCTTGACAGGGGAAGTCAGCCCCAGCATTTT

clone_size: .
d_call: TRBD2
j_call: TRBJ2-3
v_call: TRBV25-1
cdr3_aa: CASSEREGTDTQYF
cdr3_nt: TGTGCCAGCAGTGAACGGGAGGGCACAGATACGCAGTATTTT

clone_size: .
d_call: .
j_call: TRBJ2-3
v_call: TRBV6-1
cdr3_aa: CASSERVVLFITQYF
cdr3_nt: TGTGCCAGCAGTGAGAGGGTAGTTCTGTTTATTACGCAGTATTTT

clone_size: few
d_call: .
j_call: TRBJ1-6
v_call: TRBV15
cdr3_aa: CATSLPGGINSPLHF
cdr3_nt: TGTGCCACCAGCCTCCCGGGGGGAATTAATTCACCCCTCCACTTT

clone_size: .
d_call: .
j_call: TRBJ2-7
v_call: TRBV27
cdr3_aa: CASQALQGSHEQYF
cdr3_nt: TGTGCCAGCCAGGCCCTCCAGGGCTCCCACGAGCAGTACTTC

clone_size: .
d_call: .
j_call: TRBJ1-2
v_call: TRBV4-3
cdr3_aa: CASSMDKGRRKIYGYTF
cdr3_nt: TGCGCCAGCAGCATGGATAAAGGACGTCGAAAGATCTATGGCTACACCTTC

clone_size: .
d_call: .
j_call: TRBJ2-7
v_call: TRBV9
cdr3_aa: CASSVGGKDPYEQYF
cdr3_nt: TGTGCCAGCAGCGTAGGCGGGAAGGACCCCTACGAGCAGTACTTC

clone_size: .
d_call: TRBD2
j_call: TRBJ2-1
v_call: TRBV6-4
cdr3_aa: CASSDRTGTSNEQFF
cdr3_nt: TGTGCCAGCAGTGACCGCACCGGGACTAGCAATGAGCAGTTCTTC

clone_size: .
d_call: TRBD2
j_call: TRBJ2-1
v_call: TRBV19
cdr3_aa: CASSRLANEQFF
cdr3_nt: TGTGCCAGTAGTAGACTAGCGAATGAGCAGTTCTTC

clone_size: .
d_call: .
j_call: TRBJ1-2
v_call: TRBV5-4
cdr3_aa: CASRIRGGNYGYTF
cdr3_nt: TGTGCCAGCAGAATTCGCGGGGGGAACTATGGCTACACCTTC

clone_size: .
d_call: TRBD1
j_call: TRBJ2-3
v_call: TRBV5-4
cdr3_aa: CASSWGDRHRYAVF
cdr3_nt: TGTGCCAGCAGCTGGGGGGACAGGCACAGATACGCAGTATTT

clone_size: .
d_call: TRBD2
j_call: TRBJ2-3
v_call: TRBV25-1
cdr3_aa: CASSGLAGGTDTQYF
cdr3_nt: TGTGCCAGCAGTGGACTAGCGGGAGGGACAGATACGCAGTATTTT

clone_size: .
d_call: TRBD1
j_call: TRBJ2-7
v_call: TRBV6-9
cdr3_aa: CASTPRGQGIYEQYF
cdr3_nt: TGTGCCAGCACCCCCCGGGGACAGGGGATCTACGAGCAGTACTTC

clone_size: .
d_call: .
j_call: TRBJ1-5
v_call: TRBV9
cdr3_aa: CASSVVHRTIRLMSNQPQHF
cdr3_nt: TGTGCCAGCAGCGTAGTTCACCGGACTATTCGGCTTATGAGCAATCAGCCCCAGCATTTT

clone_size: .
d_call: .
j_call: TRBJ2-4
v_call: TRBV19
cdr3_aa: CASSISYPNIQYF
cdr3_nt: TGTGCCAGTAGTATATCATACCCAAACATTCAGTACTTC

clone_size: few
d_call: .
j_call: TRBJ2-5
v_call: TRBV5-1
cdr3_aa: CASSFPGSWYQETQYF
cdr3_nt: TGCGCCAGCAGCTTCCCAGGGTCTTGGTACCAAGAGACCCAGTACTTC

clone_size: .
d_call: .
j_call: TRBJ1-2
v_call: TRBV7-7
cdr3_aa: CASRSEHGRNYGYTF
cdr3_nt: TGTGCCAGCAGGTCGGAACACGGTCGCAACTATGGCTACACCTTC

clone_size: .
d_call: TRBD2
j_call: TRBJ2-3
v_call: TRBV25-1
cdr3_aa: CASSESSGSTDTQYF
cdr3_nt: TGTGCCAGCAGTGAATCTAGCGGGAGCACAGATACGCAGTATTTT

clone_size: .
d_call: .
j_call: TRBJ1-6
v_call: TRBV6-1
cdr3_aa: CASSATPIVLHF
cdr3_nt: TGTGCCAGCAGTGCAACACCCATCGTCCTCCACTTT

clone_size: .
d_call: TRBD1
j_call: TRBJ1-5
v_call: TRBV19
cdr3_aa: CASSLTGGDQPQHF
cdr3_nt: TGTGCCAGTAGTCTAACAGGGGGCGATCAGCCCCAGCATTTT

clone_size: .
d_call: TRBD1
j_call: TRBJ1-2
v_call: TRBV19
cdr3_aa: CASRPQGALGGYTF
cdr3_nt: TGTGCCAGTAGACCACAGGGGGCACTAGGTGGCTACACCTTC

clone_size: .
d_call: .
j_call: TRBJ2-1
v_call: TRBV13
cdr3_aa: CASSPFTQNTGQEVEQFF
cdr3_nt: TGTGCCAGCAGCCCGTTCACCCAGAATACAGGGCAGGAGGTTGAGCAGTTCTTC

clone_size: .
d_call: .
j_call: TRBJ1-2
v_call: TRBV5-4
cdr3_aa: CASSRGNGYTF
cdr3_nt: TGTGCCAGCAGCAGGGGAAATGGCTACACCTTC

clone_size: .
d_call: .
j_call: TRBJ2-3
v_call: TRBV5-4
cdr3_aa: CASSLGGWQGATDTQYF
cdr3_nt: TGTGCCAGCAGCTTGGGTGGTTGGCAGGGAGCCACAGATACGCAGTATTTT

clone_size: .
d_call: .
j_call: TRBJ1-3
v_call: TRBV27
cdr3_aa: CASSLSSSLNTIYF
cdr3_nt: TGTGCCAGCAGTTTATCTTCCAGCCTCAACACCATATATTTT

clone_size: .
d_call: .
j_call: TRBJ1-1
v_call: TRBV6-5
cdr3_aa: CASSYSKDTEAFF
cdr3_nt: TGTGCCAGCAGTTACTCGAAGGACACTGAAGCTTTCTTT

clone_size: .
d_call: .
j_call: TRBJ2-7
v_call: TRBV4-2
cdr3_aa: CASSQDGGAPSYEQYF
cdr3_nt: TGTGCCAGCAGCCAAGATGGGGGGGCTCCGTCCTACGAGCAGTACTTC

clone_size: .
d_call: .
j_call: TRBJ1-1
v_call: TRBV7-3
cdr3_aa: CASSSTTEAFF
cdr3_nt: TGTGCCAGCAGCTCAACGACCGAAGCTTTCTTT

clone_size: .
d_call: TRBD1
j_call: TRBJ2-7
v_call: TRBV10-3
cdr3_aa: CAIKGTGTNEQYF
cdr3_nt: TGTGCCATCAAGGGGACAGGGACCAACGAGCAGTACTTC

clone_size: few
d_call: TRBD2
j_call: TRBJ2-7
v_call: TRBV6-5
cdr3_aa: CASRRGGSNEQYF
cdr3_nt: TGTGCCAGCAGAAGGGGCGGGAGTAACGAGCAGTACTTC

clone_size: .
d_call: TRBD2
j_call: TRBJ2-3
v_call: TRBV19
cdr3_aa: CASSIGTSGSTDTQYF
cdr3_nt: TGTGCCAGTAGTATTGGGACTAGCGGATCCACAGATACGCAGTATTTT

clone_size: .
d_call: TRBD1
j_call: TRBJ2-7
v_call: TRBV28
cdr3_aa: CASGVTGGFGEQYF
cdr3_nt: TGTGCCAGCGGGGTGACAGGGGGTTTCGGCGAGCAGTACTTC

clone_size: .
d_call: TRBD1
j_call: TRBJ2-5
v_call: TRBV2
cdr3_aa: CASRKGTGRQETQYF
cdr3_nt: TGTGCCAGCAGGAAGGGGACAGGGAGGCAAGAGACCCAGTACTTC

clone_size: .
d_call: TRBD2
j_call: TRBJ2-7
v_call: TRBV15
cdr3_aa: CATSRVGRTSEQYF
cdr3_nt: TGTGCCACCAGCAGAGTCGGGAGGACTAGCGAGCAGTACTTC

clone_size: .
d_call: .
j_call: TRBJ1-3
v_call: TRBV19
cdr3_aa: CASSIADKSGNTIYF
cdr3_nt: TGTGCCAGTAGTATAGCGGACAAATCTGGAAACACCATATATTTT

clone_size: .
d_call: .
j_call: TRBJ1-5
v_call: TRBV9
cdr3_aa: CASSNSNQPQHF
cdr3_nt: TGTGCCAGCAGCAATAGCAATCAGCCCCAGCATTTT

clone_size: .
d_call: .
j_call: TRBJ1-2
v_call: TRBV4-3
cdr3_aa: CASSPGMGGYGYTF
cdr3_nt: TGCGCCAGCAGCCCAGGAATGGGGGGCTATGGCTACACCTTC

clone_size: .
d_call: .
j_call: TRBJ2-5
v_call: TRBV27
cdr3_aa: CASSFVGRETQYF
cdr3_nt: TGTGCCAGCAGTTTCGTAGGTCGTGAGACCCAGTACTTC

clone_size: .
d_call: .
j_call: TRBJ2-1
v_call: TRBV25-1
cdr3_aa: CASSGSDGTGNEQFF
cdr3_nt: TGTGCCAGCAGTGGTAGTGATGGAACAGGGAATGAGCAGTTCTTC

clone_size: .
d_call: TRBD2
j_call: TRBJ2-1
v_call: TRBV10-3
cdr3_aa: CAISTSGGAYNEQFF
cdr3_nt: TGTGCCATCAGTACTAGCGGGGGGGCCTACAATGAGCAGTTCTTC

clone_size: few
d_call: .
j_call: TRBJ2-7
v_call: TRBV2
cdr3_aa: CASSDPPTPSYEQYF
cdr3_nt: TGTGCCAGCAGTGATCCACCAACCCCCTCCTACGAGCAGTACTTC